The source of this T cell receptor beta chain is a study of shared clonotypes between healthy human individuals. Study overall: For every donor, three CD4 naive, three CD4 memory, two CD8 naive and one CD8 memory plates were used.

Memory CD4+ cells were the fraction left after CD45RA+ naive selection. Once extracted for a subset, genomic DNA was divided evenly among several immunoSEQ plates. Using immunoSEQ multiplex PCR, the repertoire was profiled, and TCRdb retains in-frame clones only, with some absent. This table has around 2.3 million clones, approximately 96% appearing once. V shed 6 bases and J 5 bases; nucleotides not matched to a gene: 15. The CDR3 runs 16 residues. Germline V gene data show CDR1 as LNHDA and CDR2 as SQIVND (reference sequence). The clonotype originates from a man younger than 30 in good health. Sequenced: naive CD4+ T cells sorted from blood. Subset: CD45RA+ positively selected. The chain uses TRBV19 and TRBJ2-5; 7 bases map to TRBD2. As DNA, the CDR3 is TGTGCCAGTAGGCGAAGCGGAGGGCTAGCGGCGGAGACCCAGTACTTC. As protein: CASRRSGGLAAETQYF.